Each of the 22 T cell receptor beta chains below was sequenced from the same sample in a study of CD8 T cells in ankylosing spondylitis. Study-wide findings and caveats: Made up of fewer than 10 highly homologous variants, a TCR beta motif appeared characteristic of ankylosing spondylitis blood.

TCRdb re-called the 5' RACE reads with MiXCR, one entry per CDR3 protein. The sample has 350,000 or so distinct CDR3 sequences, 7.5% to 9% seen once; the top ten hold about 14%. Which antigens these TCRs recognize remains unknown. The sequencing sample was made of blood, either unsorted or a sorted T cell fraction (not recorded which). These receptors originate from a male donor with ankylosing spondylitis.

Many counts were recorded for this clonotype. V usage is TRBV6-2 or TRBV6-3 and J usage is TRBJ2-1; 7 bases fit TRBD2. The V gene's germline CDR1 is MNHEY and CDR2 SVGEGT. Trimming cost V 10 bases and J 3 bases; bases outside gene matches: 9. This CDR3 has 14 residues. The CDR3 DNA reads as TGTGCCACCAAAGAGGGCGGGAGCTACAATGAGCAGTTCTTC. This codes for CATKEGGSYNEQFF.

This clonotype has more than one count but fewer than ten. This chain connects TRBV4-2 to TRBJ2-2; 8 nucleotides align to TRBD2. After removal of 4 bases from V and 4 bases from J, the junction contained 8 bases not matched to a gene. Germline V gene sequence: CDR1 LGHNA, CDR2 YNFKEQ. This CDR3 region has 16 residues. As DNA, the CDR3 is TGTGCCAGCAGCCCCGGGGGTCGGGGGGGCACCGGGGAGCTGTTTTTT. Translated, it gives CASSPGGRGGTGELFF.

V and J are TRBV28 and TRBJ2-3; TRBD2 matches 9 bases. The CDR3 length is 17 residues. V shed 6 bases and J 4 bases; nucleotides not matched to a gene: 14. Germline lookup yields CDR1 MDHEN and CDR2 SYDVKM. This chain's CDR3 is CASSSYSREGIADTQYF. The CDR3, as DNA: TGTGCCAGCAGCTCCTATTCGCGGGAGGGTATCGCAGATACGCAGTATTTT.

This clonotype was seen many times. This chain joins TRBV29-1 and TRBJ2-3; D is undetermined. This CDR3 has 14 amino acids. V was clipped by 4 bases and J by 2 bases, with 13 bases between them. The germline gives CDR1 SQVTM, CDR2 ANQGSEA. CDR3 coding DNA: TGCAGCGTTGGTCGCGTCGGAGACACAGATACGCAGTATTTT. Protein: CSVGRVGDTDTQYF.

The V and J genes are TRBV3-1 and TRBJ1-2; 8 nucleotides align to TRBD1. The CDR3 length is 16 residues. Germline CDR1 and CDR2: LGHDT and YNNKEL (reference sequence). J lost 3 bases, V lost 4 bases, and 10 bases had no gene match. This CDR3 is CASSPLGQVADYGYTF. The CDR3 DNA reads TGTGCCAGCAGCCCTTTGGGACAGGTGGCGGACTATGGCTACACCTTC.

This clonotype was found many times. The V and J genes are TRBV20-1 and TRBJ1-1, with D possibly TRBD1 on 6 matching bases. V was trimmed by 0 bases and J by 5 bases, leaving 16 bases between them. Germline CDR1 DFQATT, CDR2 SNEGSKA (reference sequence). The CDR3 is 15 amino acids. The CDR3 DNA reads TGCAGTGCTAGAGAGAGTCCAGGGGCTGGTACTGAAGCTTTCTTT. Translation: CSARESPGAGTEAFF.

The J gene is TRBJ2-7, the V gene TRBV7-9; no clear D. The CDR3 is 12 residues long. Germline-derived CDR1 and CDR2 are SEHNR and FQNEAQ (reference sequence). Trimming pared 6 bases from V and 6 bases from J, leaving 12 bases between. The CDR3: CASSTPPGEQYF. CDR3 sequence (DNA): TGTGCCAGCAGTACCCCGCCGGGCGAGCAGTACTTC.

There are a few counts of this clonotype. The DNA is left out, because the CDR3 cannot be placed on it with certainty; the CDR3 is given as TCRdb lists it. V usage is TRBV20-1 and J usage is TRBJ1-4; TRBD1, the table's D call, lacks a check against the DNA. The CDR3 spans 15 amino acids, including both terminal residues. CDR1 and CDR2 from the germline V gene are DFQATT and SNEGSKA (reference sequence). CDR3 sequence reads: CSAAYGCQSNEKLFF.

This clonotype has more than one count but fewer than ten. Relative to the germline gene, one junction end is altered; a read error may explain this. The chain joins TRBV7-7 to TRBJ2-5; possibly TRBD1 for D (5 bases). This CDR3 is built from 14 residues. Germline V gene data show CDR1 as SSHAT and CDR2 as FNYEAQ (reference sequence). The CDR3 loop reads CASRAMAKRGTQYF. The CDR3 DNA reads as TGTGCTAGCAGGGCCATGGCAAAAAGAGGGACCCAGTACTTC.

In this sample, this clonotype turned up many times. This rearrangement joins TRBV20-1 to TRBJ2-1, with 7 positions matching TRBD2. After removal of 6 bases from V and 10 bases from J, the junction contained 15 bases not matched to a gene. The germline V gene encodes CDR1 DFQATT and CDR2 SNEGSKA (reference sequence). The CDR3 runs 14 residues. The CDR3 DNA reads as TGCAGTGCCTGGCTGGGCGGGAGCCGGGTCGAGCAGTTCTTC. Translation gives CSAWLGGSRVEQFF.

The chain couples TRBV5-1 to TRBJ2-1; TRBD1 or TRBD2 may be the D gene (5 bases each). The CDR3 has 16 residues. The V end lost 2 bases, the J end lost 9 bases, and 21 bases lay between the germline ends. Looked up from germline, CDR1 is SGHRS and CDR2 is YFSETQ. The CDR3 nucleotides are TGCGCCAGCAGCTTCACTAGTGGCCCCCTTGGGGGTGAGCAGTTCTTC. As protein: CASSFTSGPLGGEQFF.

The CDR3 is CASSIQGAGQPQHF. The DNA of the CDR3 is TGTGCCAGCAGTATACAGGGGGCAGGTCAGCCCCAGCATTTT. V and J are TRBV12-3 or TRBV12-4 and TRBJ1-5; 9 bases align to TRBD1. J lost 6 bases, V lost 5 bases, and 5 bases had no gene match. The length of the CDR3 is 14 residues.

This clonotype was counted only a few times. This chain connects TRBV7-8 to TRBJ2-2; TRBD1 might be the D (6 bases). Germline CDR1 SGHVS, CDR2 FQNEAQ. The V end was cut by 6 bases, the J end by 4 bases, with 18 bases between. This CDR3 region has 16 residues. In nucleotides, the CDR3 is TGTGCCAGCAGATTGTACCGGGACATCATCACCGGGGAGCTGTTTTTT. Amino acid sequence: CASRLYRDIITGELFF.

This chain links TRBV12-3 or TRBV12-4 with TRBJ1-1, with D unclear. The CDR3 spans 12 residues. V lost 2 bases to trimming and J lost 4 bases, with 5 bases between them. Here the CDR3 DNA reads TGTGCCAGCAGTTTACGGTTCACTGAAGCTTTCTTT. Amino acids: CASSLRFTEAFF.

This clonotype was seen repeatedly, ten times or more. The rearrangement joins TRBV12-3 or TRBV12-4 to TRBJ1-1; no firm D call. The CDR3 spans 11 residues. V was cut by 1 base and J by 7 bases, with 4 bases left in between. The CDR3 region is CASSLVSEAFF. CDR3 nucleotide sequence: TGTGCCAGCAGTTTAGTCAGTGAAGCTTTCTTT.

CDR3 nucleotides: TGTGCCAGCAGCTTGGAGGGACAGGCTGCATACTACGAGCAGTACTTC. Amino acid sequence: CASSLEGQAAYYEQYF. This sequence joins TRBV7-3 and TRBJ2-7, with 8 bases aligning to TRBD1. This CDR3 region has 16 residues. V lost 3 bases and J lost 3; bases outside the gene matches: 10. CDR1 and CDR2 (germline): SGHTA, FQGTGA.

This clonotype was observed many times. V gene TRBV10-3 combines with J gene TRBJ1-5; no firm D call. The V end lost 3 bases, the J end lost 9 bases, and 9 bases lay between the germline ends. Germline CDR1 is ENHRY and CDR2 is SYGVKD. The length of the CDR3 is 12 residues. The CDR3 coding sequence is TGTGCCATCAGTGATTCAGGACCGCCCCAGCATTTT. This gives the protein CAISDSGPPQHF.

This clonotype was found many times. The rearrangement uses TRBV13 and TRBJ1-2, with no clear D. The V end was cut by 5 bases, the J end by 2 bases, with 12 bases between. CDR1 is PRHDT, CDR2 FYEKMQ, per germline (reference sequence). The CDR3 is 14 residues long. CDR3 nucleotides: TGTGCCAGCAGCCTCGGCCCGGGAAACTATGGCTACACCTTC. This codes for CASSLGPGNYGYTF.

This clonotype has a count of ten or more. The chain carries TRBV7-2 and TRBJ2-1, with TRBD1 matching over 8 bases. The CDR3 totals 14 residues. V shed 7 bases, J shed 6 bases, and the junction held 8 bases outside the gene matches. Germline CDR1 and CDR2: SGHTA and FQGNSA. CDR3 nucleotide sequence: TGTGCCAGCAACTACAGGGGGTTGGGCAATGAGCAGTTCTTC. It specifies CASNYRGLGNEQFF.

This clonotype was seen repeatedly, ten times or more. The rearrangement uses TRBV9 and TRBJ2-7; D call uncertain. V lost 1 base and J lost 2, with 13 bases in between. CDR3 length: 15 residues. CDR1 and CDR2 (germline): SGDLS, YYNGEE. The CDR3: CASSVSQSEAYEQYF. CDR3 in DNA: TGTGCCAGCAGCGTATCGCAATCCGAGGCCTACGAGCAGTACTTC.

This clonotype has at least ten counts. The J gene is TRBJ2-3, the V gene TRBV7-3, with 7 nucleotides matching TRBD2. This CDR3 has 13 amino acids. With V trimmed by 3 bases and J by 6 bases, 3 bases remained unmatched. CDR1 and CDR2 (germline): SGHTA, FQGTGA. The CDR3 spells CASSLGGWDTQYF. Here the CDR3 DNA reads TGTGCCAGCAGCTTGGGAGGGTGGGATACGCAGTATTTT.

The V call is TRBV4-1, the J call TRBJ1-1, with TRBD1 as a possible D gene (5 bases). Germline values: CDR1 MGHRA, CDR2 YSYEKL. The V gene lost 4 bases and the J gene lost 0 bases, with 12 bases spanning the gap. CDR3 size: 15 residues. CDR3 nucleotides: TGCGCCAGCAGCCGGAGTTGGGGGGTGAACACTGAAGCTTTCTTT. Residues: CASSRSWGVNTEAFF.